A single sample gave rise to the 4 T cell receptor beta chains below, sequenced in a study of shared clonotypes between healthy human individuals (dated by TCRdb to between 2020 and 2021). The library was made by the immunoSEQ multiplex PCR assay. TCRdb mirrors the immuneACCESS table, restricted to in-frame sequences. Some clones are absent from its copies; in checked studies, under half trace to an unresolved V gene, and the reason for the others is unknown. This sample is represented by 600,000 to 750,000 clones; 55% to 75% of them were singletons. The ten top clones hold approximately 1.8% of the sample. Sequences were obtained from memory CD4+ T cells sorted from blood. In light of the paper, this sample's cell subset or site label describes: CD45RA-negative fraction. These receptors came from a woman aged 25-40 years in good health.

The genes are TRBV28 and TRBJ1-2; D is perhaps TRBD1 (6 bases). Per germline, CDR1 MDHEN and CDR2 SYDVKM. Deletions cut 8 bases from V and 5 bases from J, with 15 bases between. The CDR3 has 13 amino acids. The CDR3 DNA reads TGTGCCAGCGTGGGGGGCGCGCGGTATGGCTACACCTTC. The encoded protein is CASVGGARYGYTF.

This chain links TRBV18 with TRBJ1-2, with TRBD1 as a possible D gene (5 bases). This CDR3 has 15 residues. V was shortened by 3 bases and J by 8 bases, with 19 bases between the two germline ends. Germline V CDR1 and CDR2: KGHSH, LQKENI. The CDR3 region has the DNA TGTGCCAGCTCACCGAGGGCTCAGGGAATTGAAGGCTACACCTTC. Amino acids: CASSPRAQGIEGYTF.

There are a few counts of this clone. The rearrangement links TRBV5-1 to TRBJ2-3; 9 positions agree with TRBD2. Germline V gives CDR1 SGHRS, CDR2 YFSETQ. The CDR3 loop spans 15 amino acids. Trimming at V came to 7 bases and at J to 6 bases, leaving 12 bases not matched to a gene. CDR3: CASASSGGMGDTQYF. CDR3 coding DNA: TGCGCCAGCGCCAGTAGCGGGGGAATGGGGGATACGCAGTATTTT.

The genes are TRBV29-1 and TRBJ1-3; D is undetermined. The CDR3 is 13 residues long. Between the trimmed V and J ends, which lost 0 bases and 4 bases, there was a span of 7 bases. Germline V gene sequence: CDR1 SQVTM, CDR2 ANQGSEA. CDR3 protein: CSVEDLQGNTIYF. The CDR3 nucleotides are TGCAGCGTTGAAGATCTCCAAGGAAACACCATATATTTT.